This TCR beta chain was observed in a study of regulatory T cells in long-lasting Graves disease. Ten or more counts support this clonotype. With 3 bases removed from V and 2 bases from J, the gap between germline ends came to 11 bases. Germline assignment: CDR1 DFQATT and CDR2 SNEGSKA (reference sequence). The CDR3 consists of 13 residues. iRepertoire HTBI primers and Arm-PCR of CDR3 regions built TCR beta libraries. A single record per CDR3 protein comes from TCRdb applying MiXCR to the multiplex PCR reads. The data show 550,000 to 700,000 distinct CDR3 sequences, with about 16% seen just once and about 12% held by the top ten. The time point is: newly diagnosed GD, antithyroid drugs for less than 3 months. PBMCs provided the RNA from which the TCR library was made. The sample was also linked to a second study, of T cells in Graves' hyperthyroidism and ophthalmopathy.

The chain carries TRBV20-1 and TRBJ2-7; unclear D gene. The source was peripheral blood mononuclear cells (PBMCs), collected at new diagnosis, from a patient treated with antithyroid drugs. The TCR sequence derives from a man younger than 35 with Graves disease. In DNA form, the CDR3 reads TGCAGTGCTAGGGCCACGGCCCCCTACGAGCAGTACTTC. Protein sequence: CSARATAPYEQYF.